This T cell receptor beta chain derives from a study of blood T cell repertoires in COVID-19. This CDR3 region has 17 residues. Germline loops: CDR1 KGHDR, CDR2 SFDVKD. V was shortened by 3 bases and J by 0 bases, with 14 bases between the two germline ends. Method: immunoSEQ multiplex PCR; TCRdb's copy keeps in-frame clones and lacks some. The repertoire has 180,000 or so clones, about 80% of them found once; the top ten carry about 15%. Individuals drawn from under 30 US areas were roughly 18 to 95 years old. Clinical history as reported by participants underpinned cohort assignment. The specimen was PBMCs or T cells enriched from blood (not recorded which). This receptor was taken from a man between 60 and 75 years old who had been exposed to COVID-19. The chain recombines TRBV24-1 with TRBJ2-1; D perhaps matches TRBD1 (6 bases). CDR3 loop: CATSDGTGLSSYNEQFF. CDR3 DNA sequence: TGTGCCACCAGTGATGGAACAGGGCTTAGCTCCTACAATGAGCAGTTCTTC.